This T cell receptor (beta chain) was sequenced for a study of cytomegalovirus exposure and HLA in healthy donors. J lost 2 bases, V lost 6 bases, and 7 bases had no gene match. This CDR3 is built from 15 residues. CDR1 is SNHLY and CDR2 is FYNNEI in the germline V gene. This clone was detected only a few times. Antigen unknown. Researchers ran the PCR with 60 Vbeta and 13 Jbeta primers. Sequencing was performed with immunoSEQ multiplex PCR; in TCRdb, only in-frame clones are kept and a portion is missing. This sample yields 110,000 or so clones, of which 9.5% to 15% are seen a single time; more than 15% belongs to the top ten. Study observations and caveats: Another analysis was done later, and it associated approximately 17,000 TCR beta sequences with HLA alleles at 0.05 false discovery rate. Segments of the TCR beta V type were, in most cases, productive about 87% or about 30% of the time in an earlier analysis. Presence/absence results assume similar sequencing depth per donor, which may not hold.

The chain combines TRBV2 with TRBJ2-1; the match to TRBD2 covers 7 bases. Sequencing used PBMCs. The TCR was taken from a man aged 35 to 55 in good health and CMV-seropositive. The CDR3 region has the DNA TGTGCCAGCAGATGGCGGGAGTCCCCCTACAATGAGCAGTTCTTC. It yields the protein CASRWRESPYNEQFF.